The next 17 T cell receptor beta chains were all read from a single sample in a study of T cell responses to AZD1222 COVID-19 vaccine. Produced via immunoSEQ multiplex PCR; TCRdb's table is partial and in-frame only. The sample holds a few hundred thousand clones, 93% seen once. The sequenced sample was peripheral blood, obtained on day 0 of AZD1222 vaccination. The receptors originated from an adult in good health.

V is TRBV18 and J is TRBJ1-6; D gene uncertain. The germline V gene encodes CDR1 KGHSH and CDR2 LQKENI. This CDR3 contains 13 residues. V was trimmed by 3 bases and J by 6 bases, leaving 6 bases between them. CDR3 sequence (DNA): TGTGCCAGCTCACCGGACCGTAATTCACCCCTCCACTTT. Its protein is CASSPDRNSPLHF.

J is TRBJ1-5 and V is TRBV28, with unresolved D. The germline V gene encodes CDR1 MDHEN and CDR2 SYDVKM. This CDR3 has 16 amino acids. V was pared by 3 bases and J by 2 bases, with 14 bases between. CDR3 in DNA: TGTGCCAGCAGTTTTCCCAGTGTTTATGGCAATCAGCCCCAGCATTTT. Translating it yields CASSFPSVYGNQPQHF.

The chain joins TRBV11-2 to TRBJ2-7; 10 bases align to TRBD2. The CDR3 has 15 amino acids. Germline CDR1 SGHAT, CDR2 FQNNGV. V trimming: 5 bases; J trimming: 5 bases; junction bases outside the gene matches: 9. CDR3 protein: CASSHRSGRAHEQYF. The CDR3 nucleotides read TGTGCCAGCAGCCATCGAAGCGGGAGGGCCCACGAGCAGTACTTC.

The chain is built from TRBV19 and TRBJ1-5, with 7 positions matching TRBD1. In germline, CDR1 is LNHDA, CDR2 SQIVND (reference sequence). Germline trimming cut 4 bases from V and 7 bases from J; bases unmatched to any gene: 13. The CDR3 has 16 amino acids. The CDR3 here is CASSRGTVGVKQPQHF. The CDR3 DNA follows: TGTGCCAGTAGTAGGGGGACAGTGGGAGTAAAACAGCCCCAGCATTTT.

CDR3 sequence: CASSEVSYEQYF. CDR3 coding DNA: TGTGCCAGCAGTGAAGTCAGCTACGAGCAGTACTTC. The V gene is TRBV25-1, the J gene TRBJ2-7; no definite D call. The CDR3 contains 12 residues. Trimming cost V 2 bases and J 3 bases, with 5 bases left between them. Germline lookup yields CDR1 MGHDK and CDR2 SYGVNS.

This CDR3 is CASSLHGQGFTEAFF. In nucleotides, the CDR3 is TGTGCCAGCAGTTTACACGGACAGGGTTTCACTGAAGCTTTCTTT. The V gene is TRBV27, the J gene TRBJ1-1; 8 nucleotides line up with TRBD1. This CDR3 region has 15 residues. CDR1 MNHEY and CDR2 SMNVEV come from the germline V gene (reference sequence). Trimming at V came to 2 bases and at J to 4 bases, leaving 6 bases not matched to a gene.

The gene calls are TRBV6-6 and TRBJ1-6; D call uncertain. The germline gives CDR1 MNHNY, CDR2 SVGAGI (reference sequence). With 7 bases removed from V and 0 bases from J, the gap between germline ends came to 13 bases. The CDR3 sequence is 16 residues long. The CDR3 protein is CASKTTASSYNSPLHF. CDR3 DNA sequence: TGTGCCAGCAAAACGACGGCGAGCTCCTATAATTCACCCCTCCACTTT.

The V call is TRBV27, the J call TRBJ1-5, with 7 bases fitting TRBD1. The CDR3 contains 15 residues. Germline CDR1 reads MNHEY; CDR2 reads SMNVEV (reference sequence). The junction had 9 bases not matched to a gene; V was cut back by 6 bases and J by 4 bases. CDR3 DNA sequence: TGTGCCAGCAGCAGATCCGGACAGGCGAATCAGCCCCAGCATTTT. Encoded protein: CASSRSGQANQPQHF.

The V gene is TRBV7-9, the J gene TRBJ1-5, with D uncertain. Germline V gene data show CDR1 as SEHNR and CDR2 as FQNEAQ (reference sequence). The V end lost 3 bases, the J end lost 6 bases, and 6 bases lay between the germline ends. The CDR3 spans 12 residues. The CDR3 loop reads CASSFDVQPQHF. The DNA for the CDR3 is TGTGCCAGCAGCTTCGACGTTCAGCCCCAGCATTTT.

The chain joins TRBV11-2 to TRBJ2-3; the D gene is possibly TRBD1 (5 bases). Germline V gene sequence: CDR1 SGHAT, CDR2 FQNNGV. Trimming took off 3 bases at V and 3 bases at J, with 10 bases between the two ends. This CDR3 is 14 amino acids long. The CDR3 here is CASSFFDRTDTQYF. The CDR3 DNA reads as TGTGCCAGCAGCTTCTTCGACAGAACAGATACGCAGTATTTT.

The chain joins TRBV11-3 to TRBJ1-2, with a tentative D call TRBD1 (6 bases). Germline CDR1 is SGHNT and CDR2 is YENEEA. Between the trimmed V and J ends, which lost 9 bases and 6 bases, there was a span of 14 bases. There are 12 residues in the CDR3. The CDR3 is CARGRGGHGYTF. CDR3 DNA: TGTGCCAGGGGCAGGGGAGGTCATGGCTACACCTTC.

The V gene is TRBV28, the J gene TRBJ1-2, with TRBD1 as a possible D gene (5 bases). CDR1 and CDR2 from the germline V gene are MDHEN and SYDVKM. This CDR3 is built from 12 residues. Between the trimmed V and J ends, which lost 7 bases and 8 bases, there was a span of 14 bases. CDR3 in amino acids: CASNTPGHGYTF. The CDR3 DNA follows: TGTGCCAGCAATACCCCGGGGCACGGCTACACCTTC.

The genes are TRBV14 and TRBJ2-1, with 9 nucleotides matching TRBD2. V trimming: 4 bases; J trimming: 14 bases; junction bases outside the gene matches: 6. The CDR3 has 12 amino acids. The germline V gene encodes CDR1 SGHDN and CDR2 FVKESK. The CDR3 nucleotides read TGTGCCAGCAGCCTACCTAGCGGGACGGAGTTCTTC. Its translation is CASSLPSGTEFF.

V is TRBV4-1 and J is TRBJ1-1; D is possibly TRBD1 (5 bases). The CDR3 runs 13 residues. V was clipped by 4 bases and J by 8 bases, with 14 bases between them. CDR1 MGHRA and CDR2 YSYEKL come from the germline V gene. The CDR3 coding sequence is TGCGCCAGCAGCCCCTTGGGCAGGACAGAAGCTTTCTTT. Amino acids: CASSPLGRTEAFF.

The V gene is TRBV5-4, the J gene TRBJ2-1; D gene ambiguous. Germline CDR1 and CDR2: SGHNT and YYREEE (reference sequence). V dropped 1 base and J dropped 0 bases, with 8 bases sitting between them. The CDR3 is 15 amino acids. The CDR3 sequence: CASSLTFHSYNEQFF. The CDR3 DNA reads TGTGCCAGCAGCTTGACCTTCCACTCCTACAATGAGCAGTTCTTC.

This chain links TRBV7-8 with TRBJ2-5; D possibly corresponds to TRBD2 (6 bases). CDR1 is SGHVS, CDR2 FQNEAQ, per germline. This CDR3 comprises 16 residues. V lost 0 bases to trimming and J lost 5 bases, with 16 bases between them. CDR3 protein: CASSLAPAGSRETQYF. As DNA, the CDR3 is TGTGCCAGCAGCTTAGCGCCTGCCGGGAGCCGGGAGACCCAGTACTTC.

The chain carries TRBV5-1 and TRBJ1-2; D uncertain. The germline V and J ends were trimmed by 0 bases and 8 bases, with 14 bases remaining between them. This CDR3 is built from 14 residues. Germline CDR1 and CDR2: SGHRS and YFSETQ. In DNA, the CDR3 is TGCGCCAGCAGCTTGGCCGCGACCTCAGACGGCTACACCTTC. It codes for CASSLAATSDGYTF.